These T cell receptor beta chains were read from a single sample in a study of T cell changes during pregnancy in multiple sclerosis. Sequencing was performed with immunoSEQ multiplex PCR; in TCRdb, only in-frame clones are kept and a portion is missing. The data show about 130,000 clones, roughly 96% seen once. The sequencing here drew on peripheral blood, taken after pregnancy. The receptors originated from a female donor with multiple sclerosis, enrolled in a pregnancy study. CDR3s include the opening cysteine and the closing phenylalanine or tryptophan. A D gene is named only where the DNA matches it firmly.

V gene	D gene	J gene	CDR3 DNA	CDR3 protein
TRBV28	-	TRBJ2-3	TGTGCCAGCAGTTTAATAGGGGCAGATACGCAGTATTTT	CASSLIGADTQYF
TRBV4-1	-	TRBJ1-4	TGCGCCAGCAGCCAAGATCCGGGGGCAACTAATGAAAAACTGTTTTTT	CASSQDPGATNEKLFF
TRBV18	-	TRBJ2-7	TGTGCCAGCTCACCACCACTTGACTATCCCTACGAGCAGTACTTC	CASSPPLDYPYEQYF
TRBV28	-	TRBJ1-5	TGTGCCAGCAGTTCACAGGACAGATTTAGCAATCAGCCCCAGCATTTT	CASSSQDRFSNQPQHF
TRBV5-4	-	TRBJ1-2	TGTGCCAGCAGCTTGGGGGGAGGAAGTGGCTACACCTTC	CASSLGGGSGYTF
TRBV2	TRBD1	TRBJ1-3	TGTGCCAGCAGGGCAGGGGGCTCTGGAAACACCATATATTTT	CASRAGGSGNTIYF
TRBV6-5	TRBD1	TRBJ2-7	TGTGCCAGCAGTTATACTACAGGGGGGCCCTACGAGCAGTACTTC	CASSYTTGGPYEQYF
TRBV28	-	TRBJ1-5	TGTGCCAGCAGTCCCAGAGGCCGGGGGCAGCATTTT	CASSPRGRGQHF
TRBV7-2	TRBD1	TRBJ1-1	TGTGCCAGCAGCTTTAACAGGGGGTTTGAAGCTTTCTTT	CASSFNRGFEAFF
TRBV7-8	-	TRBJ2-7	TGTGCCAGCAGCTTAACCGGGACTGGCTACGAGCAGTACTTC	CASSLTGTGYEQYF
TRBV29-1	TRBD1	TRBJ2-2	TGCAGCGTTAAGACAGGGGGCGCGCCCGGGGAGCTGTTTTTT	CSVKTGGAPGELFF